This T cell receptor (beta chain) was found in a study of T cell changes during pregnancy in multiple sclerosis. The CDR3 consists of 14 residues. Germline lookup yields CDR1 SEHNR and CDR2 FQNEAQ (reference sequence). V dropped 2 bases and J dropped 10 bases, with 17 bases sitting between them. This clone was recorded only once. Only in-frame clones appear in the TCRdb table, and some are missing; sequencing was by immunoSEQ multiplex PCR. This sample has about 31,000 clones, with about nine tenths found just once. This rearrangement joins TRBV7-9 to TRBJ1-2; D is unclear. Sequences were derived from CD8+ T cells from peripheral blood mononuclear cells, sampled in the second trimester of pregnancy. The TCR was taken from a female donor with multiple sclerosis, enrolled in a pregnancy study. The CDR3 loop is CASSLFISGRTYTF. CDR3 nucleotides: TGTGCCAGCAGCTTATTTATCAGTGGGAGAACCTACACCTTC. Full variable domain (missing parts from reference TRBV7-9 and TRBJ1-2): DTGVSQNPRHKITKRGQNVTFRCDPISEHNRLYWYRQTLGQGPEFLTYFQNEAQLEKSRLLSDRFSAERPKGSFSTLEIQRTEQGDSAMYLCASSLFISGRTYTFGSGTRLTVV.